These 23 T cell receptor beta chains share one sample of origin, sequenced in a study of CD8+CD57+ T cells in acquired aplastic anemia. Genomic DNA, serving as template, underwent TCR beta VDJ and CDR3 profiling. MiXCR, run by TCRdb on the reads, gives a single entry per CDR3 protein. The sample includes some 42,000 distinct CDR3 sequences, roughly 65% of them seen just once. Sequencing used sorted CD4+, CD8+, or CD8+CD57+ T cells (not recorded which) from PBMCs. The receptor source for this set is a human donor in good health, serving as a control.

In its sample, this clonotype was seen a few times. The chain links TRBV11-2 to TRBJ2-3; 13 bases align to TRBD2. The CDR3 totals 18 residues. In germline, CDR1 is SGHAT, CDR2 FQNNGV. J was trimmed by 2 bases and V by 2 bases; bases with no gene match: 7. CDR3 residues: CASSLLWGLAGTTDTQYF. DNA for the CDR3: TGTGCCAGCAGCTTACTATGGGGACTAGCGGGGACCACAGATACGCAGTATTTT.

This rearrangement joins TRBV24-1 to TRBJ2-7; 7 nucleotides match TRBD1. Germline V gene lookup returns CDR1 KGHDR and CDR2 SFDVKD. With 5 bases clipped from V and 5 bases from J, the junction kept 11 bases outside the gene matches. The CDR3 extends over 15 amino acids. CDR3 bases: TGTGCCACCAGTGCCTGGGGGACAGTGAGCGACGAGCAGTACTTC. It encodes CATSAWGTVSDEQYF.

This chain links TRBV4-1 with TRBJ2-6; 8 bases match TRBD1. The CDR3 is 20 residues long. Germline values: CDR1 MGHRA, CDR2 YSYEKL. Trimming took 1 base from V and 1 from J; bases not matched to a gene: 12. In nucleotides, the CDR3 is TGCGCCAGCAGCCAAGGGCTACTTCAGGGGGCCTATTCTGGGGCCAACGTCCTGACTTTC. As protein: CASSQGLLQGAYSGANVLTF.

This chain connects TRBV9 to TRBJ1-2, with TRBD1 matching 8 bases. From germline, CDR1 is SGDLS and CDR2 YYNGEE. The CDR3 loop spans 15 amino acids. The trim removed 2 bases at V and 4 bases at J, leaving 7 bases unmatched. The chain's CDR3 is CASSVGTGGPYGYTF. CDR3 DNA: TGTGCCAGCAGCGTGGGAACAGGGGGGCCCTATGGCTACACCTTC. Supplemented by reference TRBV9 and TRBJ1-2, the full variable domain reads DSGVTQTPKHLITATGQRVTLRCSPRSGDLSVYWYQQSLDQGLQFLIQYYNGEERAKGNILERFSAQQFPDLHSELNLSSLELGDSALYFCASSVGTGGPYGYTFGSGTRLTVV.

Sample share makes this clonotype hyperexpanded (1% or more). The gene calls are TRBV20-1 and TRBJ2-1; D may match TRBD1 or TRBD2 (5 bases each). V lost 8 bases, J lost 2 bases, and 7 bases lay in between. Germline V gives CDR1 DFQATT, CDR2 SNEGSKA (reference sequence). The CDR3 loop spans 11 amino acids. In DNA, the CDR3 is TGCAGTTCGGGACCCTACAATGAGCAGTTCTTC. Its translation: CSSGPYNEQFF.

Comments on this clonotype: A read error may produce the germline difference seen at one junction end. The V call is TRBV19, the J call TRBJ2-5; 8 bases line up with TRBD1. The V gene's germline CDR1 is LNHDA and CDR2 SQIVND (reference sequence). This CDR3 contains 11 residues. In DNA form, the CDR3 reads TGTGCCAGTAGTATAGGCGGGGACAGGACATTC. Translation: CASSIGGDRTF.

The rearrangement links TRBV20-1 to TRBJ2-7, with D perhaps TRBD2 (6 bases). The CDR3 loop spans 13 amino acids. The ends were cut back, 3 bases at V and 3 bases at J, with 12 bases in the middle. Germline values: CDR1 DFQATT, CDR2 SNEGSKA (reference sequence). CDR3 coding DNA: TGCAGTGCTAGTGGGGGGAGCGGCTACGAGCAGTACTTC. Translating gives CSASGGSGYEQYF.

In its sample, this clonotype was seen a few times. The CDR3 sequence: CASRDSQWNTEAFF. In nucleotides, the CDR3 is TGTGCCAGTCGGGACAGCCAATGGAACACTGAAGCTTTCTTT. This chain joins TRBV19 and TRBJ1-1; 7 bases are a match to TRBD1. Germline CDR1 reads LNHDA; CDR2 reads SQIVND (reference sequence). The CDR3 has 14 residues. The J segment lost 1 base and the V segment lost 8 bases, leaving 7 bases of the junction unmatched.

This rearrangement joins TRBV20-1 to TRBJ2-5; no definite D call. This CDR3 has 12 amino acids. Trimming left V 3 bases short and J 4 bases short, with 9 bases between. From germline, CDR1 is DFQATT and CDR2 SNEGSKA (reference sequence). The CDR3 region has the DNA TGCAGTGCTAGCAGCGTAAGAGAGACCCAGTACTTC. Residues: CSASSVRETQYF.

The V and J genes are TRBV2 and TRBJ1-2, with D possibly TRBD1 on 6 matching bases. CDR3 length: 12 residues. The V and J ends lost 9 bases and 4 bases respectively, with 12 bases between them. Germline CDR1 is SNHLY and CDR2 is FYNNEI. CDR3 sequence (DNA): TGTGCCAGAGAGACAGGAACCTATGGCTACACCTTC. Translating gives CARETGTYGYTF.

The rearrangement links TRBV2 to TRBJ1-1; D unclear. This CDR3 contains 13 residues. V gave up 7 bases and J gave up 4 bases, with 13 bases separating them. The germline CDR1 and CDR2 sequences are SNHLY and FYNNEI. CDR3 sequence (DNA): TGTGCCAGCACCCCAGAGATTATCACTGAAGCTTTCTTT. Its translation: CASTPEIITEAFF. Drawing the rest from reference TRBV2 and TRBJ1-1, the complete variable domain is EPEVTQTPSHQVTQMGQEVILRCVPISNHLYFYWYRQILGQKVEFLVSFYNNEISEKSEIFDDQFSVERPDGSNFTLKIRSTKLEDSAMYFCASTPEIITEAFFGQGTRLTVV.

The chain links TRBV20-1 to TRBJ2-7; no firm D call. This CDR3 comprises 12 residues. Germline V gene sequence: CDR1 DFQATT, CDR2 SNEGSKA (reference sequence). The V end lost 1 base, the J end lost 5 bases, and 9 bases lay between the germline ends. The CDR3 loop is CSARVPGHEQYF. The CDR3, as DNA: TGCAGTGCTAGAGTTCCTGGACACGAGCAGTACTTC.

The chain is built from TRBV29-1 and TRBJ1-1, with a possible D match to TRBD1 (6 bases). The CDR3 extends over 13 amino acids. V was shortened by 5 bases and J by 3 bases, with 13 bases between the two germline ends. Germline V gives CDR1 SQVTM, CDR2 ANQGSEA. The DNA of the CDR3 is TGCAGCGTTCATCAGGGGCGAGACACTGAAGCTTTCTTT. It translates to CSVHQGRDTEAFF.

With regard to this clonotype: A read error may produce the germline difference seen at one junction end. This chain uses TRBV24-1 with TRBJ1-2; possible D gene TRBD1, 6 bases. Germline CDR1 reads KGHDR; CDR2 reads SFDVKD. The CDR3 loop spans 14 amino acids. CDR3 region: CASSLGTTGYGYTF. The CDR3 coding sequence is TGTGCCAGCAGTCTCGGGACGACAGGCTATGGCTACACCTTC.

This clonotype was picked up many times. V usage is TRBV5-6 and J usage is TRBJ1-3; possible D gene TRBD1, 6 bases. The CDR3 is 13 residues long. Germline V gene data show CDR1 as SGHDT and CDR2 as YYEEEE. The V and J ends lost 1 base and 8 bases respectively, with 10 bases between them. The CDR3 spells CASSLPAGDTIYF. The CDR3 DNA sequence: TGTGCCAGCAGCTTGCCGGCAGGGGACACCATATATTTT.

This clonotype has just a few counts. V is TRBV25-1 and J is TRBJ2-7; 9 bases match TRBD1. The germline V gene encodes CDR1 MGHDK and CDR2 SYGVNS. The CDR3 consists of 15 residues. V was clipped by 5 bases and J by 2 bases; unmatched bases: 7. The CDR3 DNA is TGTGCCAGCAGTAATGTTGGGACAGGGACCTACGAGCAGTACTTC. It codes for CASSNVGTGTYEQYF.

This rearrangement joins TRBV9 to TRBJ1-2; no reliable D call. The CDR3 has 13 amino acids. CDR1 SGDLS and CDR2 YYNGEE come from the germline V gene. V dropped 1 base and J dropped 2 bases, with 6 bases sitting between them. The CDR3 DNA sequence: TGTGCCAGCAGCGTAAGGTTAAACTATGGCTACACCTTC. It specifies CASSVRLNYGYTF.

This clonotype was seen many times. Written as DNA, the CDR3 is TGTGCCAGCAGCCGAATGGGGGGAAGCTCCTACGAGCAGTACTTC. Translated: CASSRMGGSSYEQYF. The chain combines TRBV14 with TRBJ2-7; tentative D call: TRBD2 (6 bases). This CDR3 is 15 amino acids long. Germline-derived CDR1 and CDR2 are SGHDN and FVKESK. V lost 4 bases, J lost 0 bases, and 13 bases lay in between.

V and J are TRBV7-6 and TRBJ2-3; 8 nucleotides align to TRBD2. CDR1 is SGHVS, CDR2 FNYEAQ, per germline. The CDR3 has 16 amino acids. V was clipped by 3 bases and J by 3 bases; unmatched bases: 8. CDR3 region: CASSFSGASATDTQYF. CDR3 coding DNA: TGTGCCAGCAGCTTTAGCGGGGCGAGCGCTACAGATACGCAGTATTTT.

This clonotype was seen a few times. The final CDR3 position lacks the conserved phenylalanine or tryptophan, pointing to a likely read error. This chain joins TRBV20-1 and TRBJ2-7; D unresolved. The V gene's germline CDR1 is DFQATT and CDR2 SNEGSKA (reference sequence). This CDR3 comprises 14 residues. DNA for the CDR3: TGCAGTGCTAGAGATGTGACAAGCTCCTATGAGCAGTACTCC. Its protein is CSARDVTSSYEQYS.

To note about this clonotype: This may be a read error: a much more frequent sequence differs by one nucleotide. The V gene is TRBV7-9, the J gene TRBJ1-2; D unresolved. CDR3 length equals 15 residues. The germline V gene encodes CDR1 SEHNR and CDR2 FQNEAQ (reference sequence). Trimming removed 5 bases at V and 6 bases at J, with 19 bases between. CDR3 in amino acids: CASSPLGRVQNGYTF. DNA of the CDR3: TGTGCCAGCAGCCCCCTGGGGAGGGTTCAGAATGGCTACACCTTC.

In its sample, this clonotype is medium-sized (0.01 to 0.1%). The chain combines TRBV20-1 with TRBJ2-7; 7 bases fit TRBD2. CDR3 length: 14 residues. V trimming: 0 bases; J trimming: 3 bases; junction bases outside the gene matches: 5. CDR1 is DFQATT and CDR2 is SNEGSKA in the germline V gene (reference sequence). This chain's CDR3 is CSARDSAGDYEQYF. CDR3 in DNA: TGCAGTGCTAGAGATTCCGCGGGAGACTACGAGCAGTACTTC.

The chain couples TRBV7-3 to TRBJ2-6; D is possibly TRBD1 (6 bases). In germline, CDR1 is SGHTA, CDR2 FQGTGA. V dropped 3 bases and J dropped 0 bases, with 9 bases sitting between them. The CDR3 totals 16 residues. CDR3 bases: TGTGCCAGCAGCTTCCGGACAGCCTCTGGGGCCAACGTCCTGACTTTC. Protein: CASSFRTASGANVLTF.